The 10 T cell receptor beta chains in this list originate from one sample, sequenced in a study of blood T cells in healthy people across ages. Combining a sample-barcoded 5' primer with a J-beta primer mix, a second PCR ran for 7 to 11 cycles. MiXCR, applied by TCRdb to the 5' RACE reads, yields one record per CDR3 protein. The sample lists 780,000 or so distinct CDR3 sequences, roughly 56% occurring once. The source material was blood. The receptors derive from a man in his forties in good health.

The table lists this clonotype with many counts. V and J are TRBV7-8 and TRBJ2-3; unclear D gene. The CDR3 covers 15 residues. V shed 1 base and J shed 3 bases, with 11 bases lying between them. Germline lookup yields CDR1 SGHVS and CDR2 FQNEAQ. This CDR3 reads CASSLGGIWTDTQYF. The CDR3 DNA reads TGTGCCAGCAGCTTAGGGGGTATCTGGACAGATACGCAGTATTTT.

This chain connects TRBV3-1 to TRBJ2-1; 7 bases are a match to TRBD2. Germline V gene lookup returns CDR1 LGHDT and CDR2 YNNKEL (reference sequence). Losses at the gene ends were 6 bases for V and 6 bases for J; bases not matched to a gene: 8. The CDR3 sequence is 14 residues long. Here the CDR3 reads CASRDLAESNEQFF. The CDR3 region has the DNA TGTGCCAGCAGGGATCTAGCGGAAAGCAATGAGCAGTTCTTC.

This chain links TRBV14 with TRBJ2-5; the match to TRBD2 covers 13 bases. The V gene end was trimmed by 4 bases and the J gene end by 2 bases; junction bases not matched to a gene: 7. Germline V gives CDR1 SGHDN, CDR2 FVKESK. There are 17 residues in the CDR3. The CDR3 here is CASSPGLAGVIQETQYF. For the CDR3, the DNA is TGTGCCAGCAGCCCCGGACTAGCGGGGGTGATACAAGAGACCCAGTACTTC.

This rearrangement joins TRBV29-1 to TRBJ1-4, with D unresolved. The germline CDR1 and CDR2 sequences are SQVTM and ANQGSEA. The CDR3 runs to 14 residues. The ends were cut back, 1 base at V and 6 bases at J, with 12 bases in the middle. Here the CDR3 reads CSVEAADGHEKLFF. The CDR3 DNA reads TGCAGCGTTGAAGCGGCAGATGGACATGAAAAACTGTTTTTT.

This clonotype was counted a few times. The chain combines TRBV20-1 with TRBJ1-5; no clear D gene. Per germline, CDR1 DFQATT and CDR2 SNEGSKA (reference sequence). The CDR3 runs to 14 residues. Trimming took off 3 bases at V and 2 bases at J, with 11 bases between the two ends. This CDR3 reads CSASPGIGNQPQHF. The CDR3 DNA is TGCAGTGCTAGTCCGGGGATAGGCAATCAGCCCCAGCATTTT.

This chain joins TRBV7-2 and TRBJ2-1, with D perhaps matching TRBD2 (5 bases). The J call could be wrong; TRBJ2-7 is a better fit for the DNA end. The CDR3 spans 15 residues. The germline gives CDR1 SGHTA, CDR2 FQGNSA. DNA for the CDR3: TGTGCCAGCAGCTTAATTGGGAGCTCCTACAATGAGCAGTACTTC. As protein: CASSLIGSSYNEQYF.

There are a few counts of this clonotype. The rearrangement uses TRBV29-1 and TRBJ1-1; 9 nucleotides agree with TRBD1. Germline assignment: CDR1 SQVTM and CDR2 ANQGSEA. The CDR3 consists of 13 residues. The ends lost 5 bases at V and 3 bases at J; junction bases unmatched: 4. The CDR3 DNA is TGCAGCGTTTCTGGGACAGGGTACACTGAAGCTTTCTTT. It encodes CSVSGTGYTEAFF. Complete variable domain (other parts from reference TRBV29-1 and TRBJ1-1): SAVISQKPSRDICQRGTSLTIQCQVDSQVTMMFWYRQQPGQSLTLIATANQGSEATYESGFVIDKFPISRPNLTFSTLTVSNMSPEDSSIYLCSVSGTGYTEAFFGQGTRLTVV.

This rearrangement joins TRBV18 to TRBJ1-1, with TRBD1 as a possible D gene (5 bases). Germline CDR1 and CDR2: KGHSH and LQKENI. Trimming left V 4 bases short and J 3 bases short, with 15 bases between. The CDR3 spans 15 residues. CDR3 in amino acids: CASSQKRDAYTEAFF. The CDR3, as DNA: TGTGCCAGCTCACAGAAACGGGACGCTTACACTGAAGCTTTCTTT.

This clonotype appeared a few times. This sequence joins TRBV6-5 and TRBJ2-3; D remains ambiguous. Between the trimmed V and J ends, which lost 3 bases and 1 base, there was a span of 8 bases. The CDR3 extends over 14 amino acids. Looked up from germline, CDR1 is MNHEY and CDR2 is SVGAGI. The CDR3 here is CASSYGFGTDTQYF. CDR3 in DNA: TGTGCCAGCAGTTATGGATTTGGCACAGATACGCAGTATTTT.

This clonotype appeared a few times. This rearrangement joins TRBV10-3 to TRBJ2-4; 8 bases are a match to TRBD1. The DNA end lines up better with TRBJ2-7; the J call may be wrong. This CDR3 region has 16 residues. CDR1 ENHRY and CDR2 SYGVKD come from the germline V gene. DNA for the CDR3: TGTGCCATCAGTGCGAGCGTAGGACAGGGCATCTACGAGCAGTACTTC. Its translation: CAISASVGQGIYEQYF.